The 31 T cell receptor beta chains below were found in one sample sequenced in a study of shared clonotypes between healthy human individuals. Sequencing was performed with immunoSEQ multiplex PCR; in TCRdb, only in-frame clones are kept and a portion is missing. The sample includes millions of clones, more than 80% of them seen just once. The sequencing sample was made of naive CD4+ T cells sorted from blood. The sample's subset: CD45RA+ positively selected. All receptors come from a man aged 18 to 29 in good health.

The chain combines TRBV5-1 with TRBJ2-1, with a possible D match to TRBD2 (5 bases). The CDR3 is made up of 14 amino acids. Trimming cost V 6 bases and J 5 bases, with 15 bases left between them. Germline V lookup: CDR1 SGHRS, CDR2 YFSETQ. CDR3 region: CASTNLGGNNEQFF. The CDR3 DNA sequence: TGCGCCAGCACCAACCTAGGAGGCAACAATGAGCAGTTCTTC.

CDR3 region: CASSIGDRAADTQYF. CDR3 DNA sequence: TGTGCCAGTAGTATAGGGGACAGGGCCGCAGATACGCAGTATTTT. The chain carries TRBV19 and TRBJ2-3; 9 bases match TRBD1. The CDR3 is 15 amino acids. Trimming took 1 base from V and 4 from J; bases not matched to a gene: 3. Germline CDR1 is LNHDA and CDR2 is SQIVND (reference sequence).

About this clone: Different DNA sequences within this sample yield the same CDR3. V is TRBV9 and J is TRBJ2-1, with a weak D call TRBD1 (7 bases). Germline CDR1 reads SGDLS; CDR2 reads YYNGEE. The CDR3 is made up of 15 amino acids. V dropped 2 bases and J dropped 1 base, with 10 bases sitting between them. CDR3 in DNA: TGTGCCAGCAGCGTCGGGGGACAGTCCTACAATGAGCAGTTCTTC. The encoded protein is CASSVGGQSYNEQFF.

V is TRBV25-1 and J is TRBJ1-3; D call uncertain. V lost 5 bases and J lost 0, with 17 bases in between. CDR1 and CDR2 from the germline V gene are MGHDK and SYGVNS. The CDR3 loop spans 17 amino acids. In DNA form, the CDR3 reads TGTGCCAGCAGTCCCCCCCCCGGTCGCTACTCTGGAAACACCATATATTTT. It is translated as CASSPPPGRYSGNTIYF.

This clone appeared a single time. This chain uses TRBV28 with TRBJ2-5; unclear D gene. TRBJ2-7 explains the end of the DNA better; the J call may be wrong. The V gene's germline CDR1 is MDHEN and CDR2 SYDVKM. The CDR3 is made up of 12 amino acids. The CDR3 sequence is CASTTESYEQYF. DNA of the CDR3: TGTGCCAGCACTACGGAGTCCTACGAGCAGTACTTC.

V is TRBV6-1 and J is TRBJ1-2; no definite D call. The CDR3 extends over 16 amino acids. The V end was cut by 1 base, the J end by 0 bases, with 12 bases between. The V gene's germline CDR1 is MNHNS and CDR2 SASEGT. In nucleotides, the CDR3 is TGTGCCAGCAGTGAAGTCCGGACGGCTGCTAACTATGGCTACACCTTC. Amino acids: CASSEVRTAANYGYTF.

The sample holds a few counts of this clone. Other DNA variants within this sample encode the same CDR3. V usage is TRBV20-1 and J usage is TRBJ2-5; D call uncertain. Germline CDR1 reads DFQATT; CDR2 reads SNEGSKA (reference sequence). Trimming pared 5 bases from V and 2 bases from J, leaving 3 bases between. The CDR3 has 10 amino acids. CDR3 loop: CSASQETQYF. The CDR3 nucleotides are TGCAGTGCTTCACAAGAGACCCAGTACTTC.

In the case of this clone: The junction does not match germline at one end; this may be a read error. This sequence joins TRBV6-6 and TRBJ2-5; D is uncertain. Germline CDR1 and CDR2: MNHNY and SVGAGI (reference sequence). This CDR3 has 13 residues. The CDR3 protein is CASSSDGSEAQYF. CDR3 DNA: TGTGCCAGCAGTTCGGACGGTTCAGAGGCCCAGTACTTC.

V usage is TRBV11-2 and J usage is TRBJ2-5; D may be TRBD1 or TRBD2 (6 bases each). The CDR3 is 17 residues long. The ends were cut back, 1 base at V and 2 bases at J, with 17 bases in the middle. Germline-derived CDR1 and CDR2 are SGHAT and FQNNGV. The CDR3, as DNA: TGTGCCAGCAGCTTAGGCCGGGGCAGGGGACTTCAAGAGACCCAGTACTTC. It translates to CASSLGRGRGLQETQYF.

This chain joins TRBV10-3 and TRBJ2-1; 14 nucleotides line up with TRBD2. This CDR3 has 17 amino acids. The trim removed 6 bases at V and 1 base at J, leaving 5 bases unmatched. Germline V CDR1 and CDR2: ENHRY, SYGVKD. The chain's CDR3 is CAIRTGTSGSSYNEQFF. CDR3 nucleotide sequence: TGTGCCATCAGAACCGGGACTAGCGGGAGTTCCTACAATGAGCAGTTCTTC.

The CDR3 is CASSQDRAIARNTIYF. The CDR3 DNA follows: TGTGCCAGCAGCCAAGATCGGGCTATTGCGAGAAACACCATATATTTT. V usage is TRBV4-2 and J usage is TRBJ1-3; D gene uncertain. The V gene lost 0 bases and the J gene lost 5 bases, with 14 bases spanning the gap. CDR1 is LGHNA, CDR2 YNFKEQ, per germline. The CDR3 is 16 amino acids.

The rearrangement links TRBV19 to TRBJ1-5; tentative D call: TRBD1 (6 bases). The germline gives CDR1 LNHDA, CDR2 SQIVND (reference sequence). The length of the CDR3 is 14 residues. V was cut by 7 bases and J by 2 bases, with 12 bases left in between. The DNA of the CDR3 is TGTGCCAGTATTTCGGCAGGGGGCAATCAGCCCCAGCATTTT. It is translated as CASISAGGNQPQHF.

V gene TRBV5-1 combines with J gene TRBJ2-5; D is undetermined. The CDR3 consists of 15 residues. Trimming removed 0 bases from V and 1 base from J, with 10 bases in between. In germline, CDR1 is SGHRS, CDR2 YFSETQ. The DNA of the CDR3 is TGCGCCAGCAGCTTGGGGCGTGACTTCCAAGAGACCCAGTACTTC. The encoded protein is CASSLGRDFQETQYF.

As concerns this clone: The same CDR3 is also encoded by other DNA sequences in this sample. This chain uses TRBV7-9 with TRBJ2-7, with 9 bases fitting TRBD2. J gave up 4 bases and V 4 bases, and 2 bases lay outside the gene matches. CDR3 length: 13 amino acids. Per germline, CDR1 SEHNR and CDR2 FQNEAQ (reference sequence). CDR3 sequence (DNA): TGTGCCAGCAGCTGGACTAGCGCTTACGAGCAGTACTTC. Translating gives CASSWTSAYEQYF. Full variable domain (missing parts from reference TRBV7-9 and TRBJ2-7): DTGVSQNPRHKITKRGQNVTFRCDPISEHNRLYWYRQTLGQGPEFLTYFQNEAQLEKSRLLSDRFSAERPKGSFSTLEIQRTEQGDSAMYLCASSWTSAYEQYFGPGTRLTVT.

The V gene is TRBV5-6, the J gene TRBJ2-3; TRBD2 matches at 11 bases. The CDR3 has 16 residues. Trimming at V came to 4 bases and at J to 0 bases, leaving 4 bases not matched to a gene. From germline, CDR1 is SGHDT and CDR2 YYEEEE. The CDR3 protein is CASSPGLAASTDTQYF. In nucleotides, the CDR3 is TGTGCCAGCAGCCCGGGACTAGCGGCTAGCACAGATACGCAGTATTTT. The complete variable domain, with remaining parts taken from reference TRBV5-6 and TRBJ2-3, reads DAGVTQSPTHLIKTRGQQVTLRCSPKSGHDTVSWYQQALGQGPQFIFQYYEEEERQRGNFPDRFSGHQFPNYSSELNVNALLLGDSALYLCASSPGLAASTDTQYFGPGTRLTVL.

This chain joins TRBV19 and TRBJ2-3; TRBD2 aligns across 8 bases. V lost 11 bases and J lost 3; bases outside the gene matches: 13. CDR1 and CDR2 from the germline V gene are LNHDA and SQIVND (reference sequence). The CDR3 is made up of 15 amino acids. The CDR3 here is CAGRDGREWTDTQYF. CDR3 sequence (DNA): TGTGCCGGCCGAGACGGGAGGGAGTGGACAGATACGCAGTATTTT.

The V and J genes are TRBV30 and TRBJ2-1; 12 bases match TRBD2. The CDR3 runs to 13 residues. Per germline, CDR1 GTSNPN and CDR2 SVGIG (reference sequence). With 3 bases clipped from V and 10 bases from J, the junction kept 4 bases outside the gene matches. The CDR3 nucleotides are TGTGCCTGGAGGTCTAGCGGGGGGGTAGAGCAGTTCTTC. Protein sequence: CAWRSSGGVEQFF.

The chain uses TRBV5-4 and TRBJ2-3, with D unclear. V was clipped by 3 bases and J by 5 bases, with 13 bases between them. Per the germline V gene, CDR1 is SGHNT and CDR2 is YYREEE (reference sequence). CDR3 length: 14 residues. The CDR3 region has the DNA TGTGCCAGCAGCTACTCTGGCGTTGGAGATACGCAGTATTTT. It translates to CASSYSGVGDTQYF.

The chain carries TRBV7-2 and TRBJ2-5; D tentatively reads TRBD1 or TRBD2 (5 bases each). Looked up from germline, CDR1 is SGHTA and CDR2 is FQGNSA. The CDR3 loop spans 17 amino acids. V was pared by 7 bases and J by 5 bases, with 26 bases between. CDR3 DNA sequence: TGTGCCAGCATGCCCGAGGGGCCGGGAATACATTTGGAGACCCAGTACTTC. Protein sequence: CASMPEGPGIHLETQYF.

V gene TRBV4-3 combines with J gene TRBJ2-1; 7 positions match TRBD2. The CDR3 loop spans 15 amino acids. Trimming took 4 bases from V and 5 from J; bases not matched to a gene: 8. Germline-derived CDR1 and CDR2 are LGHNA and YSLEER. CDR3 nucleotide sequence: TGCGCCAGCAGCCGAAAGAGGGAGGGCAACAATGAGCAGTTCTTC. Amino acids: CASSRKREGNNEQFF.

Here the CDR3 DNA reads TGTGCCAGCAGCCTCATGGGGACAGGGATTTCACCCCTCCACTTT. Protein: CASSLMGTGISPLHF. The chain links TRBV11-2 to TRBJ1-6; TRBD1 matches 9 bases. This CDR3 is 15 amino acids long. The V gene's germline CDR1 is SGHAT and CDR2 FQNNGV. Trimming removed 5 bases from V and 9 bases from J; junction bases left unmatched: 8.

V usage is TRBV9 and J usage is TRBJ1-6; D call uncertain. Trimming pared 0 bases from V and 0 bases from J, leaving 10 bases between. CDR1 SGDLS and CDR2 YYNGEE come from the germline V gene. This CDR3 has 17 residues. CDR3 in DNA: TGTGCCAGCAGCGTAGATAGCGGTCGCTCCTATAATTCACCCCTCCACTTT. As protein: CASSVDSGRSYNSPLHF.

This clone has more than one count but fewer than ten. The chain couples TRBV30 to TRBJ2-7; unclear D gene. Germline V gives CDR1 GTSNPN, CDR2 SVGIG (reference sequence). V was pared by 2 bases and J by 6 bases, with 11 bases between. This CDR3 region has 12 residues. CDR3 DNA sequence: TGTGCCTGGAGTAGAGGAGTGGGCGAGCAGTACTTC. Protein product: CAWSRGVGEQYF. Supplemented by reference TRBV30 and TRBJ2-7, the full variable domain reads SQTIHQWPATLVQPVGSPLSLECTVEGTSNPNLYWYRQAAGRGLQLLFYSVGIGQISSEVPQNLSASRPQDRQFILSSKKLLLSDSGFYLCAWSRGVGEQYFGPGTRLTVT.

Remarks on this clone: The sample has other DNA sequences that encode this CDR3 too. The CDR3 DNA is TGCGCCAGCAGCTTAGGGACTTATGGCTACACCTTC. Encoded protein: CASSLGTYGYTF. The rearrangement joins TRBV5-1 to TRBJ1-2; D might be TRBD1 (5 bases). CDR3 length equals 12 residues. With 2 bases removed from V and 5 bases from J, the gap between germline ends came to 7 bases. Germline loops: CDR1 SGHRS, CDR2 YFSETQ.

J is TRBJ2-2 and V is TRBV28, with D hard to call. Per the germline V gene, CDR1 is MDHEN and CDR2 is SYDVKM. V shed 5 bases and J shed 4 bases, with 11 bases lying between them. CDR3 size: 14 residues. As DNA, the CDR3 is TGTGCCAGCAGTCCCTTGAGTTTCACCGGGGAGCTGTTTTTT. Translated, it gives CASSPLSFTGELFF.

V and J are TRBV7-2 and TRBJ1-1, with no clear D. The CDR3 runs to 15 residues. Trimming shortened V by 6 bases and J by 4 bases, and 18 bases separated the two germline ends. The germline CDR1 and CDR2 sequences are SGHTA and FQGNSA. This CDR3 is CASRLGPRMGTEAFF. CDR3 sequence (DNA): TGTGCCAGCAGACTCGGACCGAGGATGGGCACTGAAGCTTTCTTT.

J is TRBJ1-1 and V is TRBV10-3; D is ambiguous. Trimming removed 6 bases from V and 2 bases from J, with 10 bases in between. This CDR3 spans 13 amino acids. Germline values: CDR1 ENHRY, CDR2 SYGVKD. The CDR3 bases are TGTGCCATCAGCTCAGGTCGAAACACTGAAGCTTTCTTT. It translates to CAISSGRNTEAFF.

The chain employs TRBV2 and TRBJ1-4; D not certain. Germline V gene lookup returns CDR1 SNHLY and CDR2 FYNNEI. The CDR3 runs to 15 residues. Deletions cut 4 bases from V and 4 bases from J, with 13 bases between. The CDR3 DNA follows: TGTGCCAGCAGTGCTCGGGATTTATTTAATGAAAAACTGTTTTTT. This translates into CASSARDLFNEKLFF.

This clone was found once. This sample includes further DNA sequences coding for the same CDR3. The chain links TRBV27 to TRBJ1-5; tentative D call: TRBD1 (6 bases). V lost 4 bases to trimming and J lost 0 bases, with 10 bases between them. CDR1 is MNHEY, CDR2 SMNVEV, per germline (reference sequence). CDR3 length equals 15 residues. The CDR3 DNA is TGTGCCAGCAGTTCCGGACAGATTAGCAATCAGCCCCAGCATTTT. Its translation: CASSSGQISNQPQHF.

The chain joins TRBV4-3 to TRBJ1-1; 8 nucleotides align to TRBD1. CDR1 is LGHNA and CDR2 is YSLEER in the germline V gene. Trimming at V came to 1 base and at J to 6 bases, leaving 10 bases not matched to a gene. This CDR3 contains 16 residues. In DNA, the CDR3 is TGCGCCAGCAGCCAAGGAGGGACAGGCGGAAGGGCTGAAGCTTTCTTT. It yields the protein CASSQGGTGGRAEAFF.

V is TRBV5-5 and J is TRBJ1-1; D is ambiguous. The CDR3 is made up of 15 amino acids. CDR1 is SGHKS, CDR2 YYEKEE, per germline (reference sequence). Trimming left V 0 bases short and J 7 bases short, with 16 bases between. The CDR3 DNA is TGTGCCAGCAGCTTGGAAGACCGGAGCTGGCGTGAAGCTTTCTTT. Its protein product is CASSLEDRSWREAFF.